Each of the 32 T cell receptor beta chains below was sequenced from the same sample in a study of blood T cells in healthy people across ages. Using a J-beta primer mix together with a sample-barcoded 5' primer, a second PCR was run for roughly 6 to 12 cycles. One entry per CDR3 protein results from TCRdb running MiXCR on the 5' RACE reads. The sample holds 650,000 to 700,000 distinct CDR3 sequences; approximately 30% are singletons and the top ten take 15%. Sequencing input: blood. The receptors originated from a woman of 80 years or more in good health.

This chain connects TRBV5-6 to TRBJ1-2, with D possibly TRBD1 on 6 matching bases. The CDR3 is 14 amino acids. Germline assignment: CDR1 SGHDT and CDR2 YYEEEE. Deletions cut 6 bases from V and 7 bases from J, with 19 bases between. The CDR3 loop reads CASNSNQGPGGYTF. As DNA, the CDR3 is TGTGCCAGCAACTCCAACCAGGGGCCAGGTGGCTACACCTTC.

As DNA, the CDR3 is TGTGCCTGGAGTGTCAGGGTTGACACTGAAGCTTTCTTT. This translates into CAWSVRVDTEAFF. The chain links TRBV30 to TRBJ1-1, with D perhaps matching TRBD1 (5 bases). From germline, CDR1 is GTSNPN and CDR2 SVGIG (reference sequence). CDR3 size: 13 residues. Between the trimmed V and J ends, which lost 0 bases and 3 bases, there was a span of 8 bases. The full variable domain, with the rest looked up from reference TRBV30 and TRBJ1-1, is SQTIHQWPATLVQPVGSPLSLECTVEGTSNPNLYWYRQAAGRGLQLLFYSVGIGQISSEVPQNLSASRPQDRQFILSSKKLLLSDSGFYLCAWSVRVDTEAFFGQGTRLTVV.

This chain connects TRBV27 to TRBJ1-5, with D perhaps TRBD1 (5 bases). This CDR3 comprises 13 residues. The V gene lost 2 bases and the J gene lost 9 bases, with 11 bases spanning the gap. The germline gives CDR1 MNHEY, CDR2 SMNVEV (reference sequence). The CDR3 loop is CASSLPGTGPQHF. The CDR3, as DNA: TGTGCCAGCAGTTTACCGGGGACCGGGCCCCAGCATTTT.

V usage is TRBV20-1 and J usage is TRBJ1-2; possibly TRBD1 for D (6 bases). The CDR3 runs 14 residues. V was clipped by 3 bases and J by 4 bases, with 15 bases between them. From germline, CDR1 is DFQATT and CDR2 SNEGSKA (reference sequence). The CDR3 DNA is TGCAGTGCTAGCGTTCTGGGGGCCGGCTATGGCTACACCTTC. Residues: CSASVLGAGYGYTF.

For this clonotype: A much larger clone sits a single nucleotide away, making a read error possible. The chain has TRBV27 and TRBJ1-2; 8 positions match TRBD1. From germline, CDR1 is MNHEY and CDR2 SMNVEV (reference sequence). This CDR3 is built from 16 residues. V lost 2 bases and J lost 8; bases outside the gene matches: 13. The DNA of the CDR3 is TGTGCCAGCAGTTTAAGGGCGAGACAGGGGTTAGGGGGCTACACCTTC. It yields the protein CASSLRARQGLGGYTF.

This clonotype was detected many times. The chain recombines TRBV18 with TRBJ1-2; D call uncertain. This CDR3 is 14 amino acids long. Germline V lookup: CDR1 KGHSH, CDR2 LQKENI. Trimming left V 3 bases short and J 1 base short, with 9 bases between. CDR3 loop: CASSPPEINYGYTF. The CDR3 DNA sequence: TGTGCCAGCTCACCGCCAGAGATTAACTATGGCTACACCTTC.

This clonotype was seen only once. Relative to the germline gene, one junction end is altered; a read error may explain this. V usage is TRBV9 and J usage is TRBJ2-1, with TRBD2 identical over 7 bases. Gene TRBJ2-7 matches the end of the DNA better, so the J call may be wrong. The CDR3 sequence is 15 residues long. The germline gives CDR1 SGDLS, CDR2 YYNGEE. The CDR3 nucleotides are TGTGCCCGCAGCGTAGGTCCTAGCGGCTACAATGAGCAGTACTTC. It codes for CARSVGPSGYNEQYF.

This clonotype was recorded many times. This sequence joins TRBV24-1 and TRBJ2-3; D could derive from TRBD1 or TRBD2 (6 bases each). This CDR3 contains 14 residues. Trimming shortened V by 3 bases and J by 7 bases, and 13 bases separated the two germline ends. The germline V gene encodes CDR1 KGHDR and CDR2 SFDVKD. Here the CDR3 DNA reads TGTGCCACCAGTGATCCTACAGGGAGGAATACGCAGTATTTT. Translating gives CATSDPTGRNTQYF.

This chain links TRBV6-1 with TRBJ1-5; 7 bases align to TRBD1. Per germline, CDR1 MNHNS and CDR2 SASEGT. This CDR3 has 15 residues. V lost 3 bases, J lost 1 base, and 3 bases stayed unmatched. In nucleotides, the CDR3 is TGTGCCAGCAGTGATAACAGGGGAAGCAATCAGCCCCAGCATTTT. Translating gives CASSDNRGSNQPQHF.

This clonotype was recorded at least ten times. V usage is TRBV10-2 and J usage is TRBJ2-7, with D unresolved. This CDR3 is built from 12 residues. Germline V gene lookup returns CDR1 WSHSY and CDR2 SAAADI. Trimming pared 10 bases from V and 2 bases from J, leaving 12 bases between. The CDR3 bases are TGCGCCACCCTCGAACTGACCTACGAGCAGTACTTC. This gives the protein CATLELTYEQYF.

This clonotype has only a few counts. It may be a read error: a sequence one base away is much more abundant. V and J are TRBV6-1 and TRBJ1-2, with D uncertain. The length of the CDR3 is 16 residues. The ends were cut back, 0 bases at V and 1 base at J, with 12 bases in the middle. CDR1 and CDR2 (germline): MNHNS, SASEGT. CDR3 sequence reads: CASSEARWGGNYGYTF. The CDR3 DNA reads TGTGCCAGCAGTGAAGCGCGGTGGGGAGGTAACTATGGCTACACCTTC.

The rearrangement joins TRBV30 to TRBJ1-5, with no clear D. Germline V CDR1 and CDR2: GTSNPN, SVGIG (reference sequence). This CDR3 has 14 residues. Trimming cost V 3 bases and J 4 bases, with 13 bases left between them. The CDR3 loop is CAWRGSTENQPQHF. DNA of the CDR3: TGTGCCTGGAGGGGTTCGACGGAGAATCAGCCCCAGCATTTT.

A note on this clonotype: This may come from a read error, since a much larger clone is one base off. This chain joins TRBV7-9 and TRBJ1-2, with a weak D call TRBD1 (5 bases). V was clipped by 5 bases and J by 3 bases, with 13 bases between them. Germline V gene data show CDR1 as SEHNR and CDR2 as FQNEAQ (reference sequence). This CDR3 has 14 residues. Here the CDR3 reads CASSPGRGDYGYTF. CDR3 DNA: TGTGCCAGCAGCCCAGGACGGGGCGACTATGGCTACACCTTC.

About this clonotype: A much larger clone differs by one base, so this may be a read error. The chain couples TRBV30 to TRBJ2-7; D is possibly TRBD1 (5 bases). Germline V gene data show CDR1 as GTSNPN and CDR2 as SVGIG (reference sequence). There are 12 residues in the CDR3. The germline V and J ends were trimmed by 2 bases and 7 bases, with 12 bases remaining between them. The DNA of the CDR3 is TGTGCCTGGAGTAAGGGGTACGGTGAGCAGTACTTC. Its translation: CAWSKGYGEQYF.

This clonotype appeared a few times. A read error is possible here, since a much larger clone lies one base away. V usage is TRBV6-1 and J usage is TRBJ2-7; TRBD2 matches 15 bases. Germline CDR1 is MNHNS and CDR2 is SASEGT. The J segment lost 7 bases and the V segment lost 6 bases, leaving 13 bases of the junction unmatched. The CDR3 totals 17 residues. CDR3 residues: CASSLGLAGGAYNEQYF. CDR3 in DNA: TGTGCCAGCAGCCTCGGACTAGCGGGGGGGGCCTACAATGAGCAGTACTTC.

The table lists this clonotype with a few counts. The rearrangement uses TRBV18 and TRBJ2-1; D is perhaps TRBD2 (5 bases). Per the germline V gene, CDR1 is KGHSH and CDR2 is LQKENI. The germline V and J ends were trimmed by 6 bases and 7 bases, with 22 bases remaining between them. The CDR3 has 16 amino acids. The CDR3 DNA is TGTGCCAGCTCCCGATTGGAGGTACCTCCTAGGAATGAGCAGTTCTTC. Translated: CASSRLEVPPRNEQFF.

The table lists this clonotype with many counts. This rearrangement joins TRBV12-3 or TRBV12-4 to TRBJ1-2; 7 bases align to TRBD1. The length of the CDR3 is 13 residues. V dropped 5 bases and J dropped 7; count of bases not matched to a gene: 7. The CDR3 DNA reads as TGTGCCAGCAGTCACAGGGGCGCCGGTGGCTACACCTTC. Its protein product is CASSHRGAGGYTF.

The chain recombines TRBV6-6 with TRBJ1-5, with D possibly being TRBD1 (5 bases). Germline assignment: CDR1 MNHNY and CDR2 SVGAGI (reference sequence). Trimming cost V 6 bases and J 4 bases, with 22 bases left between them. This CDR3 is built from 17 residues. For the CDR3, the DNA is TGTGCCAGCAGCCAAGGTGGGGCAGGGCTTGGGAATCAGCCCCAGCATTTT. Encoded protein: CASSQGGAGLGNQPQHF.

Ten or more counts support this clonotype. The genes are TRBV4-3 and TRBJ2-7; TRBD1 matches at 9 bases. CDR1 LGHNA and CDR2 YSLEER come from the germline V gene. The junction had 6 bases not matched to a gene; V was cut back by 4 bases and J by 2 bases. The CDR3 has 15 residues. DNA of the CDR3: TGCGCCAGCAGCCTCGAACAGGGGGCAACCTACGAGCAGTACTTC. Residues: CASSLEQGATYEQYF.

The CDR3 here is CASSLVPGSCNEQYF. The CDR3 DNA reads as TGCGCCAGCAGCTTGGTTCCCGGCTCCTGCAATGAGCAGTACTTC. This rearrangement joins TRBV5-1 to TRBJ2-1; D is undetermined. The end of the DNA fits TRBJ2-7 better, so the J call may be wrong. The CDR3 is 15 amino acids. CDR1 is SGHRS and CDR2 is YFSETQ in the germline V gene.

This clonotype came up many times. The genes are TRBV5-1 and TRBJ1-6; the D is unclear. V lost 0 bases, J lost 4 bases, and 2 bases lay in between. CDR3 length: 13 amino acids. The germline V gene has CDR1 SGHRS and CDR2 YFSETQ. The CDR3 nucleotides read TGCGCCAGCAGCTTGGCGTATAATTCACCCCTCCACTTT. This translates into CASSLAYNSPLHF.

This clonotype was detected many times. For the CDR3, the DNA is TGTGCCATCAGCGCGGGACAGCCACAAGAGACCCAGTACTTC. Amino acids: CAISAGQPQETQYF. The gene calls are TRBV10-3 and TRBJ2-5; D might be TRBD1 (7 bases). The V end was cut by 6 bases, the J end by 2 bases, with 13 bases between. The CDR3 runs to 14 residues. Per the germline V gene, CDR1 is ENHRY and CDR2 is SYGVKD.

This clonotype was seen only a few times. The junction and the germline gene differ at one end; a read error may be behind it. The V gene is TRBV30, the J gene TRBJ1-2; no definite D call. The CDR3 runs to 12 residues. From germline, CDR1 is GTSNPN and CDR2 SVGIG (reference sequence). The CDR3 DNA sequence: TGTACCTGCGATCTCAGAAATTATGGCTACACCTTC. Residues: CTCDLRNYGYTF.

This sequence joins TRBV6-1 and TRBJ1-5; unclear D gene. V was pared by 7 bases and J by 0 bases, with 7 bases between. Germline-derived CDR1 and CDR2 are MNHNS and SASEGT. CDR3 length equals 13 residues. CDR3 DNA: TGTGCCAGCAAGGGTCATAGCAATCAGCCCCAGCATTTT. This sequence encodes CASKGHSNQPQHF.

This clonotype was observed many times. The gene calls are TRBV4-3 and TRBJ1-2; the match to TRBD1 covers 7 bases. J lost 7 bases, V lost 1 base, and 9 bases had no gene match. Germline-derived CDR1 and CDR2 are LGHNA and YSLEER. The CDR3 contains 15 residues. Written as DNA, the CDR3 is TGCGCCAGCAGCCAAGGGAACTACAGGGGCGGTGGCTACACCTTC. It specifies CASSQGNYRGGGYTF.

Comment on this clonotype: This may arise from a read error, as a much more abundant clone is one base away. V is TRBV5-1 and J is TRBJ1-2, with 8 bases identical to TRBD1. Germline CDR1 and CDR2: SGHRS and YFSETQ. J was trimmed by 8 bases and V by 4 bases; bases with no gene match: 10. The CDR3 runs 14 residues. CDR3 protein: CASSLVRTGKGYTF. The CDR3 region has the DNA TGCGCCAGCAGCCTAGTCAGGACAGGGAAAGGCTACACCTTC.

This clonotype was counted between two and nine times. The chain employs TRBV6-1 and TRBJ1-5; 12 nucleotides line up with TRBD1. Per germline, CDR1 MNHNS and CDR2 SASEGT. CDR3 length: 17 amino acids. The trim removed 7 bases at V and 1 base at J, leaving 8 bases unmatched. CDR3 in amino acids: CASKVGTGGNSNQPQHF. In DNA, the CDR3 is TGTGCCAGCAAAGTCGGGACAGGGGGCAACAGCAATCAGCCCCAGCATTTT.

This clonotype was seen a few times. This could be a read error, since a much larger clone is one nucleotide away. The chain joins TRBV5-6 to TRBJ2-1; D unresolved. Per the germline V gene, CDR1 is SGHDT and CDR2 is YYEEEE. The V end lost 2 bases, the J end lost 13 bases, and 16 bases lay between the germline ends. CDR3 size: 13 residues. The CDR3 protein is CASSFAWEETQFF. The CDR3, as DNA: TGTGCCAGCAGCTTCGCCTGGGAAGAGACCCAGTTCTTC.

This clonotype was observed many times. The V call is TRBV5-1, the J call TRBJ2-7, with 8 bases matching TRBD2. The CDR3 consists of 15 residues. Looked up from germline, CDR1 is SGHRS and CDR2 is YFSETQ. V was pared by 2 bases and J by 3 bases, with 7 bases of the junction left unmatched. CDR3 DNA: TGCGCCAGCAGCTTTAGTGCGGGGGGAGGCTACGAGCAGTACTTC. Translated: CASSFSAGGGYEQYF.

The chain has TRBV12-3 or TRBV12-4 and TRBJ1-3; D remains unclear. Trimming pared 6 bases from V and 5 bases from J, leaving 8 bases between. The CDR3 is 12 amino acids. The DNA for the CDR3 is TGTGCCAGCAGCAGCGGGAGAAACACCATATATTTT. As protein: CASSSGRNTIYF.

V is TRBV5-1 and J is TRBJ2-7, with TRBD2 matching over 7 bases. V shed 0 bases and J 3 bases; nucleotides not matched to a gene: 9. The CDR3 covers 16 residues. From germline, CDR1 is SGHRS and CDR2 YFSETQ. The DNA of the CDR3 is TGCGCCAGCAGCTTGGTAGCCGGGACTAAAAGCTACGAGCAGTACTTC. This encodes CASSLVAGTKSYEQYF. Based on the CDR3 plus reference TRBV5-1 and TRBJ2-7, the full variable domain is KAGVTQTPRYLIKTRGQQVTLSCSPISGHRSVSWYQQTPGQGLQFLFEYFSETQRNKGNFPGRFSGRQFSNSRSEMNVSTLELGDSALYLCASSLVAGTKSYEQYFGPGTRLTVT.

A few counts support this clonotype. The chain recombines TRBV6-5 with TRBJ1-6, with D uncertain. Per the germline V gene, CDR1 is MNHEY and CDR2 is SVGAGI. This CDR3 is 14 amino acids long. V was trimmed by 5 bases and J by 7 bases, leaving 12 bases between them. This CDR3 reads CASSPGIPNSPLHF. The CDR3 nucleotides read TGTGCCAGCAGTCCCGGGATACCAAATTCACCCCTCCACTTT.